A selection of T cell receptor beta chains follows, all from one sample in a study of Tregs in tolerant kidney transplant recipients. Data came from immunoSEQ multiplex PCR; TCRdb stores just in-frame clones and leaves some out. In the table there are some 90,000 clones, more than 90% of which are singletons. Sequencing input: CD8+ T cells from blood. All receptors derive from a human donor in good health. Both conserved end residues are part of each CDR3. D genes are given only for firm matches. Rows may omit the clone size; those that give it use once, few, many or a size class.

d_call: TRBD2
v_call: TRBV10-3
clone_size: .
j_call: TRBJ2-2
cdr3_nt: TGTGCCATCAATGGACTAGCGGGGAGCACCGGGGAGCTGTTTTTT
cdr3_aa: CAINGLAGSTGELFF

d_call: TRBD1
v_call: TRBV19
clone_size: .
j_call: TRBJ1-1
cdr3_nt: TGTGCCAGTAGTATTCCATGGGACAGGGTTGGGGTGAACACTGAAGCTTTCTTT
cdr3_aa: CASSIPWDRVGVNTEAFF

d_call: TRBD2
v_call: TRBV12-5
clone_size: .
j_call: TRBJ2-7
cdr3_nt: TGTGCTAGTGCCCACGCGGGGGGGGACCTTGAGCAGTACTTC
cdr3_aa: CASAHAGGDLEQYF

d_call: .
v_call: TRBV4-1
clone_size: .
j_call: TRBJ1-4
cdr3_nt: TGCGCCAGCAGCCAAGAAGGACAAACTAATGAAAAACTGTTTTTT
cdr3_aa: CASSQEGQTNEKLFF

d_call: TRBD2
v_call: TRBV7-9
clone_size: .
j_call: TRBJ2-7
cdr3_nt: TGTGCCAGCAGCTTATCTAGCGGGGGGGCGCACGAGCAGTACTTC
cdr3_aa: CASSLSSGGAHEQYF

d_call: .
v_call: TRBV4-1
clone_size: .
j_call: TRBJ2-1
cdr3_nt: TGCGCCAGCAGCCAAGATCCCACGATTTTCTCCTACAATGAGCAGTTCTTC
cdr3_aa: CASSQDPTIFSYNEQFF

d_call: .
v_call: TRBV5-4
clone_size: .
j_call: TRBJ1-1
cdr3_nt: TGTGCCAGCAGGGGGGTTATGAACACTGAAGCTTTCTTT
cdr3_aa: CASRGVMNTEAFF

d_call: TRBD2
v_call: TRBV9
clone_size: .
j_call: TRBJ2-3
cdr3_nt: TGTGCCAGCAGCCCGGGACTAGCGGGCCTCACAGATACGCAGTATTTT
cdr3_aa: CASSPGLAGLTDTQYF

d_call: TRBD1
v_call: TRBV2
clone_size: .
j_call: TRBJ2-7
cdr3_nt: TGTGCCAGCAGTCGTTTTGAGACAGGGGCGAGCTACGAGCAGTACTTC
cdr3_aa: CASSRFETGASYEQYF

d_call: .
v_call: TRBV7-2
clone_size: .
j_call: TRBJ2-7
cdr3_nt: TGTGCCAGCAGCTTAAGTGGGACGTTTGACTACGAGCAGTACTTC
cdr3_aa: CASSLSGTFDYEQYF

d_call: .
v_call: TRBV7-8
clone_size: .
j_call: TRBJ1-2
cdr3_nt: TGTGCCAGCAGCTTAGTTGGAGGTGATCCGAGCCATGGCTACACCTTC
cdr3_aa: CASSLVGGDPSHGYTF

d_call: TRBD2
v_call: TRBV9
clone_size: .
j_call: TRBJ2-1
cdr3_nt: TGTGCCAGCAGCGTAGACGCTAGCGGCCTCTATGAGCAGTTCTTC
cdr3_aa: CASSVDASGLYEQFF

d_call: .
v_call: TRBV7-9
clone_size: .
j_call: TRBJ1-6
cdr3_nt: TGTGCCAGCAGCCCGGGCCCGGGTGGGAATTCACCCCTCCACTTT
cdr3_aa: CASSPGPGGNSPLHF

d_call: .
v_call: TRBV13
clone_size: .
j_call: TRBJ2-5
cdr3_nt: TGTGCCAGCTCGGTGGACGGGGAGACCCAGTACTTC
cdr3_aa: CASSVDGETQYF

d_call: .
v_call: TRBV7-6
clone_size: .
j_call: TRBJ1-2
cdr3_nt: TGTGCCAGCAGCGCTCCAGGGTATGGCTACACCTTC
cdr3_aa: CASSAPGYGYTF

d_call: TRBD1
v_call: TRBV27
clone_size: .
j_call: TRBJ1-1
cdr3_nt: TGTGCCAGCAGTTTATATTTGGGCGCAGGGGGCGGTGGTATGAACACTGAAGCTTTCTTT
cdr3_aa: CASSLYLGAGGGGMNTEAFF

d_call: .
v_call: TRBV4-1
clone_size: .
j_call: TRBJ1-4
cdr3_nt: TGCGCCAGCAGCGGGACCGCAGATAATGAAAAACTGTTTTTT
cdr3_aa: CASSGTADNEKLFF

d_call: .
v_call: TRBV13
clone_size: .
j_call: TRBJ2-2
cdr3_nt: TGTGCCAGCATGCCTTCAAGACCGAACACCGGGGAGCTGTTTTTT
cdr3_aa: CASMPSRPNTGELFF

d_call: TRBD1
v_call: TRBV7-9
clone_size: once
j_call: TRBJ2-2
cdr3_nt: TGTGCCAGCAGACCCACAGGGGGCATTGGCACCGGGGAGCTGTTTTTT
cdr3_aa: CASRPTGGIGTGELFF

d_call: .
v_call: TRBV4-2
clone_size: .
j_call: TRBJ2-5
cdr3_nt: TGTGCCAGCAGCCAAGAAGGGGATCGGCGAAAAGAGACCCAGTACTTC
cdr3_aa: CASSQEGDRRKETQYF

d_call: TRBD1
v_call: TRBV7-9
clone_size: .
j_call: TRBJ1-1
cdr3_nt: TGTGCCAGCAGCTCCGACCCCGGGACAGCGAACACTGAAGCTTTCTTT
cdr3_aa: CASSSDPGTANTEAFF

d_call: TRBD2
v_call: TRBV7-9
clone_size: .
j_call: TRBJ2-3
cdr3_nt: TGTGCCAGCAGCTCGGGACTAGCCCACACAGATACGCAGTATTTT
cdr3_aa: CASSSGLAHTDTQYF